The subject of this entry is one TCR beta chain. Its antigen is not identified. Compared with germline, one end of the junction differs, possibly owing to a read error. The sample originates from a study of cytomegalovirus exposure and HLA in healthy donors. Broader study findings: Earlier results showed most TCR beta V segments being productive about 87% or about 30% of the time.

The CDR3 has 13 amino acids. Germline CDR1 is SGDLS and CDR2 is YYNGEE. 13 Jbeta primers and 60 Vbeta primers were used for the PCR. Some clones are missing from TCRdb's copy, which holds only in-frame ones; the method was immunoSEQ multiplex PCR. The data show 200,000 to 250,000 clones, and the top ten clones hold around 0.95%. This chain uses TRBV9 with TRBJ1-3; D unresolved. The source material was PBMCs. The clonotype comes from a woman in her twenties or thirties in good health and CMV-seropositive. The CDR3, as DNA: TGTGCCAGCAGCGGAGGAACTGGAAACACCATATGTTTT. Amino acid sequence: CASSGGTGNTICF.